The following is a T cell receptor (beta chain) sequence with its context. This specimen belongs to a study of blood T cell repertoires in COVID-19. Turning to the study itself: Samples taken during acute and convalescent COVID-19 were collected in the United States, Italy and Spain.

V lost 6 bases and J 4 bases, leaving 13 bases between the germline ends. The V gene's germline CDR1 is LGHDT and CDR2 YNNKEL (reference sequence). The CDR3 length is 14 residues. Clones were read by immunoSEQ multiplex PCR, and TCRdb kept only the in-frame ones, dropping some. The sample lists approximately 250,000 clones; 70% to 90% were seen once. The chain recombines TRBV3-1 (or the pseudogene TRBV3-2) with TRBJ2-1, with D maybe TRBD2 (5 bases). The sample taken for sequencing was PBMCs or T cells enriched from blood (not recorded which). The receptor was isolated from a middle-aged woman with acute COVID-19. The CDR3 region is CASSLERTYNEQFF. The CDR3 nucleotides are TGTGCCAGCAGTCTAGAAAGGACTTACAATGAGCAGTTCTTC.